A single sample is the source of the 20 T cell receptor beta chains below, sequenced in a study of preoperative IRX-2 immunotherapy in early breast cancer. Treatment: preoperative locoregional IRX-2 cytokine immunotherapy. Some clones are missing from TCRdb's copy, which holds only in-frame ones; the method was immunoSEQ multiplex PCR. The sample gives tens of thousands of clones, 82% of which show up once; around 1.5% is in the top ten. The sequencing here drew on lymph node tissue, taken after IRX-2 immunotherapy. Every receptor here comes from a human donor with breast cancer.

CDR3 protein: CATRGSGGLYNEQFF. The CDR3 bases are TGTGCCACCAGAGGTAGCGGGGGACTCTACAATGAGCAGTTCTTC. V gene TRBV15 combines with J gene TRBJ2-1; 9 nucleotides align to TRBD2. Germline V gives CDR1 LNHNV, CDR2 YYDKDF (reference sequence). This CDR3 spans 15 amino acids. J gave up 3 bases and V 6 bases, and 6 bases lay outside the gene matches.

The chain employs TRBV7-1 and TRBJ1-1; TRBD1 agrees at 10 bases. TRBV7-1 is designated an ORF whose function remains uncertain. This CDR3 comprises 15 residues. With 6 bases clipped from V and 8 bases from J, the junction kept 12 bases outside the gene matches. The CDR3 protein is CASSRNPGQGLEAFF. The CDR3 DNA reads as TGTGCCAGCAGTCGTAATCCGGGACAGGGGTTGGAAGCTTTCTTT.

This sequence joins TRBV11-3 and TRBJ1-5, with a weak D call TRBD1 (6 bases). Germline CDR1 reads SGHNT; CDR2 reads YENEEA. Trimming shortened V by 6 bases and J by 4 bases, and 13 bases separated the two germline ends. The CDR3 is 14 amino acids. In DNA form, the CDR3 reads TGTGCCAGCAGACTTAGAACAGGGAATCAGCCCCAGCATTTT. Residues: CASRLRTGNQPQHF.

This clone was detected a few times. The chain uses TRBV6-8 and TRBJ1-2; no firm D call. The V gene lost 0 bases and the J gene lost 8 bases, with 13 bases spanning the gap. Germline CDR1 reads MNHGY; CDR2 reads SAAAGT. The length of the CDR3 is 14 residues. The CDR3 loop reads CASSYSRRLVGYTF. The CDR3, as DNA: TGTGCCAGCAGTTACTCGAGGAGGCTGGTGGGCTACACCTTC.

V and J are TRBV19 and TRBJ1-5, with D uncertain. Germline V lookup: CDR1 LNHDA, CDR2 SQIVND (reference sequence). CDR3 length: 14 amino acids. Trimming removed 3 bases at V and 5 bases at J, with 11 bases between. CDR3 sequence: CASSIPGPYQPQHF. CDR3 nucleotide sequence: TGTGCCAGTAGTATCCCCGGACCTTATCAGCCCCAGCATTTT. The full variable domain, in which reference TRBV19 and TRBJ1-5 provide the parts outside the CDR3, is DGGITQSPKYLFRKEGQNVTLSCEQNLNHDAMYWYRQDPGQGLRLIYYSQIVNDFQKGDIAEGYSVSREKKESFPLTVTSAQKNPTAFYLCASSIPGPYQPQHFGDGTRLSIL.

This chain links TRBV19 with TRBJ1-2; D is unclear. The germline CDR1 and CDR2 sequences are LNHDA and SQIVND (reference sequence). The CDR3 consists of 13 residues. Trimming pared 1 base from V and 6 bases from J, leaving 9 bases between. The CDR3 here is CASSIGSEDGYTF. CDR3 coding DNA: TGTGCCAGTAGTATAGGTTCAGAGGATGGCTACACCTTC.

V is TRBV7-1 and J is TRBJ2-2; no clear D gene. TRBV7-1 is filed as an ORF, its function uncertain. V lost 5 bases and J lost 4, with 8 bases in between. The CDR3 loop spans 13 amino acids. Written as DNA, the CDR3 is TGTGCCAGCAGCCAAACCAGCACCGGGGAGCTGTTTTTT. It translates to CASSQTSTGELFF.

The rearrangement links TRBV5-1 to TRBJ2-1; D gene uncertain. The ends were cut back, 0 bases at V and 4 bases at J, with 11 bases in the middle. The CDR3 contains 15 residues. The germline gives CDR1 SGHRS, CDR2 YFSETQ. The CDR3 loop reads CASSLASLSYNEQFF. CDR3 DNA sequence: TGCGCCAGCAGCTTGGCTAGTTTGTCATACAATGAGCAGTTCTTC.

J is TRBJ1-1 and V is TRBV11-3; maybe TRBD1 (5 bases). Trimming pared 5 bases from V and 5 bases from J, leaving 18 bases between. The CDR3 runs 15 residues. CDR1 is SGHNT, CDR2 YENEEA, per germline. In DNA form, the CDR3 reads TGTGCCAGCAGCCCGGCGGGGGGGTTAAAGACTGAAGCTTTCTTT. Its translation is CASSPAGGLKTEAFF.

The table lists this clone with a few counts. The rearrangement joins TRBV11-3 to TRBJ1-1; 10 nucleotides line up with TRBD1. V trimming: 3 bases; J trimming: 5 bases; junction bases outside the gene matches: 12. The germline gives CDR1 SGHNT, CDR2 YENEEA. The CDR3 consists of 17 residues. CDR3 amino acids: CASSLDGTGEGWTEAFF. The CDR3 DNA follows: TGTGCCAGCAGCTTGGACGGGACAGGGGAGGGTTGGACTGAAGCTTTCTTT.

This CDR3 reads CASRAGTGVGYTF. The CDR3 DNA reads TGTGCCAGCAGGGCCGGGACAGGGGTTGGCTACACCTTC. The chain carries TRBV6-8 and TRBJ1-2, with TRBD1 matching 10 bases. Per germline, CDR1 MNHGY and CDR2 SAAAGT. V shed 6 bases and J 7 bases; nucleotides not matched to a gene: 5. The CDR3 totals 13 residues.

The genes are TRBV18 and TRBJ1-1; D is uncertain. Trimming pared 3 bases from V and 5 bases from J, leaving 22 bases between. The CDR3 has 17 amino acids. CDR1 and CDR2 from the germline V gene are KGHSH and LQKENI. CDR3 nucleotide sequence: TGTGCCAGCTCACCCGGATCGTCGAATCTCTTTGGAACTGAAGCTTTCTTT. Translation: CASSPGSSNLFGTEAFF. The variable domain in full, completed from reference TRBV18 and TRBJ1-1, reads NAGVMQNPRHLVRRRGQEARLRCSPMKGHSHVYWYRQLPEEGLKFMVYLQKENIIDESGMPKERFSAEFPKEGPSILRIQQVVRGDSAAYFCASSPGSSNLFGTEAFFGQGTRLTVV.

The chain recombines TRBV28 with TRBJ2-7; no clear D gene. Per germline, CDR1 MDHEN and CDR2 SYDVKM. V was clipped by 3 bases and J by 1 base, with 7 bases between them. The CDR3 has 13 amino acids. The CDR3 bases are TGTGCCAGCAGTTTCGTAAATTCCTACGAGCAGTACTTC. As protein: CASSFVNSYEQYF.

The chain is built from TRBV4-1 and TRBJ1-4, with D perhaps matching TRBD1 (5 bases). Trimming took off 0 bases at V and 10 bases at J, with 15 bases between the two ends. Germline CDR1 MGHRA, CDR2 YSYEKL. The CDR3 extends over 15 amino acids. The CDR3 spells CASSQDLQDAGKLFF. CDR3 coding DNA: TGCGCCAGCAGCCAAGATCTACAGGACGCAGGAAAACTGTTTTTT.

J is TRBJ2-3 and V is TRBV5-1, with 7 bases lining up with TRBD1. CDR3 length equals 15 residues. Germline assignment: CDR1 SGHRS and CDR2 YFSETQ. The J segment lost 2 bases and the V segment lost 6 bases, leaving 9 bases of the junction unmatched. The CDR3 is CASTTIGTDTDTQYF. For the CDR3, the DNA is TGCGCCAGCACCACAATCGGGACAGACACAGATACGCAGTATTTT.

V usage is TRBV5-1 and J usage is TRBJ2-2, with TRBD2 matching over 8 bases. Germline-derived CDR1 and CDR2 are SGHRS and YFSETQ. The CDR3 totals 14 residues. V lost 2 bases, J lost 3 bases, and 0 bases stayed unmatched. The CDR3 sequence: CASSFSGDTGELFF. The CDR3 DNA sequence: TGCGCCAGCAGCTTTAGCGGGGACACCGGGGAGCTGTTTTTT.

This clone showed up just once. CDR3 sequence reads: CAWSPGWSNQPQHF. CDR3 coding DNA: TGTGCCTGGAGTCCAGGGTGGAGCAATCAGCCCCAGCATTTT. V gene TRBV30 combines with J gene TRBJ1-5, with D maybe TRBD1 (5 bases). The V gene's germline CDR1 is GTSNPN and CDR2 SVGIG (reference sequence). The CDR3 spans 14 residues. Trimming pared 2 bases from V and 1 base from J, leaving 9 bases between.

The chain recombines TRBV6-8 with TRBJ1-5, with 7 bases matching TRBD1. In germline, CDR1 is MNHGY, CDR2 SAAAGT. The CDR3 sequence is 14 residues long. The J segment lost 5 bases and the V segment lost 5 bases, leaving 6 bases of the junction unmatched. This CDR3 reads CASSPRQGHQPQHF. DNA for the CDR3: TGTGCCAGCAGTCCCCGACAGGGCCATCAGCCCCAGCATTTT.

The rearrangement joins TRBV14 to TRBJ1-1; no clear D. Trimming pared 4 bases from V and 9 bases from J, leaving 9 bases between. CDR1 is SGHDN and CDR2 is FVKESK in the germline V gene. CDR3 length: 11 amino acids. Here the CDR3 reads CASSRAGQAFF. CDR3 sequence (DNA): TGTGCCAGCAGCCGGGCTGGACAAGCTTTCTTT.

The V and J genes are TRBV10-1 and TRBJ2-1, with 10 bases lining up with TRBD1. This CDR3 contains 15 residues. Germline V gene lookup returns CDR1 WNHNN and CDR2 SYGVQD (reference sequence). The V and J ends lost 0 bases and 9 bases, in that order; junction bases with no gene match: 5. As DNA, the CDR3 is TGCGCCAGCAGTGAGTCGACGTGGGACAGGGGTGAGCAGTTCTTC. Its translation: CASSESTWDRGEQFF.